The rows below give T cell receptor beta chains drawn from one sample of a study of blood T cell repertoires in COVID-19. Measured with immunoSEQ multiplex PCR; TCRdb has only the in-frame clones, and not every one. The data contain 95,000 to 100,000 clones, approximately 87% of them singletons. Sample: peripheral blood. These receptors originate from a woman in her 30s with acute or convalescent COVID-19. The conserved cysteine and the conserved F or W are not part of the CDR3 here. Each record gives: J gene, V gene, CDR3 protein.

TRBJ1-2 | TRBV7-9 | ASSFGQDLGYT
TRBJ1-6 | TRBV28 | ASRPGGQGNMAPLH
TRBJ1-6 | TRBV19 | ASSIERYSPLH
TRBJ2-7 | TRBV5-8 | ASSLSGTVSLVAQY
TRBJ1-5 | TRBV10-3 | AISVGSDNQPQH
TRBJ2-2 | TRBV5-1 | ASSPQGARELF
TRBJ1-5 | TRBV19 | ASQQGNQPQH
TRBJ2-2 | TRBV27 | ASSPTSGAYTGELF
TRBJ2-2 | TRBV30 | AWNWDRGSGELF
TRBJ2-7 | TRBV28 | ASSRSGGLSYEQY
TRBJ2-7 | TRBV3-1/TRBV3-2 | ASSQGRAVYEQY
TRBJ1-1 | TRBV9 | ASSPRLTMNTEAF
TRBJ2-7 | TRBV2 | ASRRLAGSSYEQY
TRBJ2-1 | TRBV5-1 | ASSFSGGADEQF
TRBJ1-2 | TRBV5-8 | ASSLASSSRPNYGYT
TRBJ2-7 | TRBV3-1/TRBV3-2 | ASSRSGTGENEQY
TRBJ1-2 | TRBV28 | ASSFGLGYT
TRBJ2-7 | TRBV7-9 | ASSLEGTNPYEQY
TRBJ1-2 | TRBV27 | ASRPGQGRYGYT
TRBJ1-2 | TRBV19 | ASSAQGAGGYT
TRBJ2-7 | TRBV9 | ASSVGTGPYEQY
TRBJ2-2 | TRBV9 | ASSEGLAGSRGTGELF
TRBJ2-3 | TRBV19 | ASSIGQGGTDTQY
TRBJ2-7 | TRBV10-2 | ASSEGGAGGEQY
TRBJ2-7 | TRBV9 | ASSSRTGSGYEQY
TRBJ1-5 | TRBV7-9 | ASSLEGAQPQH
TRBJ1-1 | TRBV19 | ASSTGLEAF
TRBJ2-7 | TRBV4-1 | ASSQDPLSRALYEQY
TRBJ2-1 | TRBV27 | ASALRLTLNEQF
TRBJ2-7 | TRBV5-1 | ASSLDPGSYEQY